A selection of T cell receptor beta chains follows, all from one sample in a study of cytomegalovirus exposure and HLA in healthy donors. The method was immunoSEQ multiplex PCR; TCRdb's version includes in-frame clones alone and lacks a portion of them. The table lists approximately 110,000 clones, around 83% of them singletons. Sequencing used PBMCs. The receptors were sampled from a woman under 30 in good health and CMV-seropositive. Both conserved end residues are trimmed from each CDR3.

J gene: TRBJ1-2; V gene: TRBV19; CDR3 protein: ASQTGDYGYT
J gene: TRBJ1-4; V gene: TRBV15; CDR3 protein: ATTPGQGTYGTNEKLF
J gene: TRBJ2-1; V gene: TRBV5-1; CDR3 protein: ASSLGQGPGGGEQF
J gene: TRBJ2-1; V gene: TRBV27; CDR3 protein: ASSRQDSYNEQF
J gene: TRBJ1-5; V gene: TRBV2; CDR3 protein: ASSQRTGKNQPQH
J gene: TRBJ2-5; V gene: TRBV28; CDR3 protein: ASSRDRPAGTQY
J gene: TRBJ2-5; V gene: TRBV5-1; CDR3 protein: ASSLGPSGAQETQY
J gene: TRBJ2-2; V gene: TRBV7-9; CDR3 protein: ASSLEFTGELF
J gene: TRBJ1-2; V gene: TRBV29-1; CDR3 protein: SVAQGDYGYT
J gene: TRBJ2-1; V gene: TRBV2; CDR3 protein: ASRLAGGSFTNEQF
J gene: TRBJ2-2; V gene: TRBV9; CDR3 protein: ASNPGDTGELF
J gene: TRBJ2-3; V gene: TRBV5-6; CDR3 protein: ASSLGAGSGSTDTQY
J gene: TRBJ2-7; V gene: TRBV20-1; CDR3 protein: SARQDYEQY
J gene: TRBJ2-7; V gene: TRBV6-6; CDR3 protein: ASSYSPRQPSYEQY
J gene: TRBJ2-1; V gene: TRBV2; CDR3 protein: ASSGLHSYNEQF
J gene: TRBJ1-5; V gene: TRBV5-6; CDR3 protein: ASSYINQPQH
J gene: TRBJ1-2; V gene: TRBV5-3; CDR3 protein: AGRGRSDYGYT
J gene: TRBJ1-1; V gene: TRBV4-1; CDR3 protein: ASSQEGRATEAF
J gene: TRBJ1-5; V gene: TRBV28; CDR3 protein: ASGEISKVQPQH
J gene: TRBJ2-1; V gene: TRBV27; CDR3 protein: ASSLGGSSYNEQF
J gene: TRBJ2-5; V gene: TRBV6-1; CDR3 protein: ASSIQGQETQY
J gene: TRBJ1-1; V gene: TRBV7-9; CDR3 protein: ASSPYDRANTEAF
J gene: TRBJ1-2; V gene: TRBV7-8; CDR3 protein: ASSKDRYYGYT
J gene: TRBJ2-7; V gene: TRBV18; CDR3 protein: ASSPAGLAGGSYEQY
J gene: TRBJ2-3; V gene: TRBV19; CDR3 protein: ASNAGGILSTDTQY
J gene: TRBJ2-7; V gene: TRBV6-5; CDR3 protein: ASSKNTGGWYEQY
J gene: TRBJ1-3; V gene: TRBV7-9; CDR3 protein: ASSLGGGGNTIY
J gene: TRBJ1-4; V gene: TRBV18; CDR3 protein: ASSPQPLLNEKLF
J gene: TRBJ2-3; V gene: TRBV18; CDR3 protein: ASSPLQGSITDTQY
J gene: TRBJ2-7; V gene: TRBV10-3; CDR3 protein: AISEGGTYEQY
J gene: TRBJ2-4; V gene: TRBV29-1; CDR3 protein: SVEETGANIQY
J gene: TRBJ1-1; V gene: TRBV19; CDR3 protein: ASSRRGVTEAF
J gene: TRBJ1-1; V gene: TRBV7-9; CDR3 protein: ASSFSRARGSEAF
J gene: TRBJ2-2; V gene: TRBV7-9; CDR3 protein: ASRRQSGTNTGELF
J gene: TRBJ1-3; V gene: TRBV28; CDR3 protein: AATGNTIY
J gene: TRBJ1-2; V gene: TRBV19; CDR3 protein: ASRGDSKLSGYGYT
J gene: TRBJ2-5; V gene: TRBV21-1; CDR3 protein: ASSGTASGSEETQY
J gene: TRBJ2-7; V gene: TRBV5-1; CDR3 protein: ASSLGQGVTYEQY
J gene: TRBJ1-2; V gene: TRBV4-1; CDR3 protein: ASSQVLTVRGYT
J gene: TRBJ2-1; V gene: TRBV15; CDR3 protein: ATSRYTGSNEQF
J gene: TRBJ2-7; V gene: TRBV5-1; CDR3 protein: ASSLADRDYEQY
J gene: TRBJ1-6; V gene: TRBV7-9; CDR3 protein: ASSFDRGFNSPLH
J gene: TRBJ2-2; V gene: TRBV28; CDR3 protein: ASTLAGVNGELF